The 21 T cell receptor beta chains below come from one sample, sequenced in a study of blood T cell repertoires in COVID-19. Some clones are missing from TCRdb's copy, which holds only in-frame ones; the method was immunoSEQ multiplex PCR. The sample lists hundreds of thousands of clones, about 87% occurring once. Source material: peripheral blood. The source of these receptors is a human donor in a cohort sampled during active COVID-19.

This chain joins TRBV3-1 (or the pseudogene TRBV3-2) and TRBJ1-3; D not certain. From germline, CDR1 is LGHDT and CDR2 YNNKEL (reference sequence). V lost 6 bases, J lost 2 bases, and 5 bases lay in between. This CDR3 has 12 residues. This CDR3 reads CASSKPGNTIYF. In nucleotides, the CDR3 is TGTGCCAGCAGTAAGCCTGGAAACACCATATATTTT.

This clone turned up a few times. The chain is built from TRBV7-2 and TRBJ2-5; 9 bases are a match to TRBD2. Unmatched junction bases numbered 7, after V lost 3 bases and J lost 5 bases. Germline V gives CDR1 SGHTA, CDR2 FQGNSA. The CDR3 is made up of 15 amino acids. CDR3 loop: CASSLDPAGGETQYF. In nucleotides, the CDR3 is TGTGCCAGCAGCTTGGATCCGGCGGGGGGGGAGACCCAGTACTTC.

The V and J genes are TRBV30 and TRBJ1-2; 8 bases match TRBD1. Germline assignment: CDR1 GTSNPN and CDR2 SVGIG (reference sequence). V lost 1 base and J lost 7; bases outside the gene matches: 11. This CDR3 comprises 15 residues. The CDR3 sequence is CAWSANGQGTVGYTF. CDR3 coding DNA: TGTGCCTGGAGTGCCAACGGACAGGGAACGGTTGGCTACACCTTC.

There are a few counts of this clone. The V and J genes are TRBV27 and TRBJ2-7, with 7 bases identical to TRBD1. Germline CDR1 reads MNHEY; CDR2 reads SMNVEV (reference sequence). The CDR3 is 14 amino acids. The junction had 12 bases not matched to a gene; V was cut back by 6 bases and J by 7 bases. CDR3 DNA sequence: TGTGCCAGCAGATCGCTGACAGGGAAATGGGAGCAGTACTTC. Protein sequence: CASRSLTGKWEQYF.

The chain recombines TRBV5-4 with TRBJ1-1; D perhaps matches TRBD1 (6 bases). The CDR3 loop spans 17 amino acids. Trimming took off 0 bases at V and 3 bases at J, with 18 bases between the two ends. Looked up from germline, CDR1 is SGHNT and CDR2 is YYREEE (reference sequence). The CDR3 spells CASSLDRVRTRDTEAFF. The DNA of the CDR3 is TGTGCCAGCAGCTTGGACAGGGTAAGGACCCGGGACACTGAAGCTTTCTTT.

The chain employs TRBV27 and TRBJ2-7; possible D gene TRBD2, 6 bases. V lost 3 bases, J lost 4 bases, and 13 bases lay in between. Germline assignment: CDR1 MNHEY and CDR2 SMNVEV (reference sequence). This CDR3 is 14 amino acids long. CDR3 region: CASSFAGRRYEQYF. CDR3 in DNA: TGTGCCAGCAGTTTCGCGGGGAGGCGGTACGAGCAGTACTTC.

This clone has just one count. The CDR3 region has the DNA TGTGCCAGTAGTACGGGACAGGCACCCTATTCACCCCTCCACTTT. Translated: CASSTGQAPYSPLHF. The chain joins TRBV19 to TRBJ1-6; 8 nucleotides agree with TRBD1. CDR1 LNHDA and CDR2 SQIVND come from the germline V gene (reference sequence). V trimming: 4 bases; J trimming: 8 bases; junction bases outside the gene matches: 7. This CDR3 contains 15 residues. Combining the CDR3 with reference TRBV19 and TRBJ1-6 gives the whole variable domain DGGITQSPKYLFRKEGQNVTLSCEQNLNHDAMYWYRQDPGQGLRLIYYSQIVNDFQKGDIAEGYSVSREKKESFPLTVTSAQKNPTAFYLCASSTGQAPYSPLHFGNGTRLTVT.

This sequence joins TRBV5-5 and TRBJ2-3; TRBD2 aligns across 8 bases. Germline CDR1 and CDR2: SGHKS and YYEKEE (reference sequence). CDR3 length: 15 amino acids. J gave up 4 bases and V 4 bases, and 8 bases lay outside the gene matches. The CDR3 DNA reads TGTGCCAGCAGCCCTCCGGGGGGGGCTGCAGATACGCAGTATTTT. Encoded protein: CASSPPGGAADTQYF.

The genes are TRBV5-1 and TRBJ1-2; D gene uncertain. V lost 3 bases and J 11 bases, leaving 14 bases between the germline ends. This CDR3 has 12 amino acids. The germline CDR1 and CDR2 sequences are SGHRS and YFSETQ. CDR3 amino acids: CASSYDGEVYTF. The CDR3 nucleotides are TGCGCCAGCAGCTATGACGGAGAGGTGTACACCTTC. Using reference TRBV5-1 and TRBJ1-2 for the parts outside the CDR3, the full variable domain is KAGVTQTPRYLIKTRGQQVTLSCSPISGHRSVSWYQQTPGQGLQFLFEYFSETQRNKGNFPGRFSGRQFSNSRSEMNVSTLELGDSALYLCASSYDGEVYTFGSGTRLTVV.

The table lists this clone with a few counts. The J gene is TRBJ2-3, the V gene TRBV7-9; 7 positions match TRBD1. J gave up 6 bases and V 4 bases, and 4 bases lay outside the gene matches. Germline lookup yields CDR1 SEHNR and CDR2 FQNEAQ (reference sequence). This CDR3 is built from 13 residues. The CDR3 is CASSYDRADTQYF. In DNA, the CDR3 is TGTGCCAGCAGCTATGACAGGGCCGATACGCAGTATTTT.

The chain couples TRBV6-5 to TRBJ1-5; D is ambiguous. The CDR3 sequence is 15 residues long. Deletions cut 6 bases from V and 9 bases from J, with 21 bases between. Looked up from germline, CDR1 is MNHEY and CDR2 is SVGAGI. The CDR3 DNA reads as TGTGCCAGCAGCCTATTGACGGCGGCCCCCGGGCCCCAGCATTTT. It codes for CASSLLTAAPGPQHF.

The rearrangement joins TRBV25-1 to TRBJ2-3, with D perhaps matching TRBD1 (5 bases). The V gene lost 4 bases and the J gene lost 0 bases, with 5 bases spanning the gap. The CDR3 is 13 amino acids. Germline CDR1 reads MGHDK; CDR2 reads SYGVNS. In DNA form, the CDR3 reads TGTGCCAGCAGTGGGGGCAGCACAGATACGCAGTATTTT. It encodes CASSGGSTDTQYF.

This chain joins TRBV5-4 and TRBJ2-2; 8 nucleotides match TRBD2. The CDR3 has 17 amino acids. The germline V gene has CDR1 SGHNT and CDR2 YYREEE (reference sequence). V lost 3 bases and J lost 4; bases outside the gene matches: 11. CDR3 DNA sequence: TGTGCCAGCAGCTCTCCCAAAGCGGGAGTTGGCACCGGGGAGCTGTTTTTT. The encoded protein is CASSSPKAGVGTGELFF.

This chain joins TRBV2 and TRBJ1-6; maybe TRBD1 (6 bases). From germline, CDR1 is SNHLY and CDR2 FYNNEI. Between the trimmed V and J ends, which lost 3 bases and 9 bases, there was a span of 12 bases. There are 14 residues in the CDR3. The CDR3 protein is CASSDAGDSSPLHF. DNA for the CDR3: TGTGCCAGCAGTGATGCAGGGGATAGTTCACCCCTCCACTTT.

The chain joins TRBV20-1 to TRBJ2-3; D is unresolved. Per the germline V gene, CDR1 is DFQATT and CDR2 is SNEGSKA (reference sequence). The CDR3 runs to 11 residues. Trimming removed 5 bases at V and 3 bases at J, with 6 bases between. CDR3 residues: CSALFTDTQYF. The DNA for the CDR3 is TGCAGTGCTCTCTTTACAGATACGCAGTATTTT.

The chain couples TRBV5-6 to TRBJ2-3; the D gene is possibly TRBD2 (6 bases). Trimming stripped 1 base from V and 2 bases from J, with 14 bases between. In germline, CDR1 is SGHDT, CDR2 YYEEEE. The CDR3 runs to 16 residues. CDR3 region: CASSLWRLRDTDTQYF. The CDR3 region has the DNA TGTGCCAGCAGCTTGTGGCGGTTGCGGGACACAGATACGCAGTATTTT.

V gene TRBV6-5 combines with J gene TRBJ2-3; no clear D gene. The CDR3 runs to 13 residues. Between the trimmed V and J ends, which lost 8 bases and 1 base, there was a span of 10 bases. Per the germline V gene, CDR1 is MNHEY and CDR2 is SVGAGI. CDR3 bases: TGTGCCAGCGGCCATCCCGGCACAGATACGCAGTATTTT. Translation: CASGHPGTDTQYF.

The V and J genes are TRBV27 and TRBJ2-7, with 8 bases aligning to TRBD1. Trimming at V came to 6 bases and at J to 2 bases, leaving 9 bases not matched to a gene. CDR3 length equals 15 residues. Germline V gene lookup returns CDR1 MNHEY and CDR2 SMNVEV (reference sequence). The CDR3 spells CASRLRQGITYEQYF. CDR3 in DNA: TGTGCCAGCAGACTCAGACAGGGGATTACCTACGAGCAGTACTTC.

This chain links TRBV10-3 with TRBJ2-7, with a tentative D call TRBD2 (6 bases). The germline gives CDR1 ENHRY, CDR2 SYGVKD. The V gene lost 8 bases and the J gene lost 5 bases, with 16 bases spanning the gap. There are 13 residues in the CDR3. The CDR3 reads CAIWAGRSHEQYF. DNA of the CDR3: TGTGCCATCTGGGCAGGGAGGTCCCACGAGCAGTACTTC.

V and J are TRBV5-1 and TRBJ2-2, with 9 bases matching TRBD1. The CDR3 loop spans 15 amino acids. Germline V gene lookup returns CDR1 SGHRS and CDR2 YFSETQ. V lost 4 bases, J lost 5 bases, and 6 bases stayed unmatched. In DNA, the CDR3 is TGCGCCAGCAGCATAGGGACAGGGATGACCGGGGAGCTGTTTTTT. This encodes CASSIGTGMTGELFF.

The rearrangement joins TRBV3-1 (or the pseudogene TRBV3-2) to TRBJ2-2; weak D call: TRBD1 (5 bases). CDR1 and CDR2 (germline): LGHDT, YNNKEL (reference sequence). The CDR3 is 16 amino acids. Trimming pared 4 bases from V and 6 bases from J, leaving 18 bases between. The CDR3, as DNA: TGTGCCAGCAGCCCCCGCAGGGCAACTTTCCCCGGGGAGCTGTTTTTT. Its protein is CASSPRRATFPGELFF.